This T cell receptor (beta chain) was profiled in a study of OX40 agonist ivuxolimab in advanced cancers. As for the study in general: Anti-PD-1, anti-PD-L1 or anti-CTLA-4 therapy given earlier was allowed, and roughly 40% had some. Notes on the study in general: Among the lowest levels of clonal expansion were found in partial responders at 0.1-3.0 mg/kg. Part of the nonresponder group also had normalized T-cell clonal expansion that was low.

The method was immunoSEQ multiplex PCR; TCRdb's version includes in-frame clones alone and lacks a portion of them. The sample includes fewer than 55,000 clones, over 80% of them seen just once. A note on this clone: The antigen remains undetermined.

The V end was cut by 6 bases, the J end by 7 bases, with 9 bases between. CDR3 length: 12 residues. Looked up from germline, CDR1 is MNHEY and CDR2 is SMNVEV (reference sequence). The V call is TRBV27, the J call TRBJ1-4; D not resolved. The material sequenced was CD4+ or CD8+ T cells sorted from blood, taken in a trial of the OX40 agonist ivuxolimab. The TCR sequence derives from an adult with an advanced solid tumor such as melanoma, head and neck, liver or kidney cancer. CDR3 protein: CASSLIGEKLFF. Written as DNA, the CDR3 is TGTGCCAGCAGCCTTATCGGTGAAAAACTGTTTTTT.